Below are 15 T cell receptor beta chains sequenced from a single sample in a study of cytomegalovirus exposure and HLA in healthy donors (TCRdb year 2017). Preparation of the library involved the immunoSEQ multiplex PCR assay. A mixture of 60 forward primers for TCR Vbeta segments and 13 reverse primers for TCR Jbeta segments was used in the multiplex PCR. TCRdb obtained this table from immuneACCESS and retained in-frame rearrangements with V and J assigned. These tables miss some clones; where compared with another copy, unresolved V genes account for less than half of the shortfall, and the remainder is unexplained. The sample profile shows around 200,000 clones; 60% to 80% of them were found once. The top ten clones comprise roughly 1.5% of the sample. Sequenced sample: PBMCs. Receptor source: a young woman in good health and CMV-seronegative.

The chain's CDR3 is CSVSYTGFSYEQYF. The CDR3, as DNA: TGCAGCGTATCTTACACGGGGTTCTCCTACGAGCAGTACTTC. This chain uses TRBV29-1 with TRBJ2-7, with TRBD2 as a possible D gene (5 bases). The CDR3 spans 14 residues. V shed 6 bases and J shed 0 bases, with 15 bases lying between them. Germline assignment: CDR1 SQVTM and CDR2 ANQGSEA.

The V gene is TRBV4-3, the J gene TRBJ2-4, with D uncertain. CDR3 length equals 18 residues. Trimming took 0 bases from V and 1 from J, leaving 16 bases between them. The germline gives CDR1 LGHNA, CDR2 YSLEER. CDR3: CASSQDGSGGMAKNIQYF. The DNA of the CDR3 is TGCGCCAGCAGCCAAGATGGGTCGGGTGGTATGGCCAAAAACATTCAGTACTTC.

The gene calls are TRBV9 and TRBJ2-7, with 11 bases that match TRBD2. V lost 3 bases and J lost 6; bases outside the gene matches: 5. Germline-derived CDR1 and CDR2 are SGDLS and YYNGEE. There are 14 residues in the CDR3. The CDR3 coding sequence is TGTGCCAGCAGCGGAACTAGCGGGAGAGGCGAGCAGTACTTC. Translated: CASSGTSGRGEQYF.

The CDR3 DNA sequence: TGTGCCAGCAGTCCCCAAACCGGTACTAGCGGTACCGGGGAGCTGTTTTTT. Its translation is CASSPQTGTSGTGELFF. The chain links TRBV25-1 to TRBJ2-2, with TRBD2 matching over 8 bases. Germline CDR1 reads MGHDK; CDR2 reads SYGVNS. The trim removed 5 bases at V and 5 bases at J, leaving 13 bases unmatched. This CDR3 region has 17 residues. Full variable domain (missing parts from reference TRBV25-1 and TRBJ2-2): EADIYQTPRYLVIGTGKKITLECSQTMGHDKMYWYQQDPGMELHLIHYSYGVNSTEKGDLSSESTVSRIRTEHFPLTLESARPSHTSQYLCASSPQTGTSGTGELFFGEGSRLTVL.

This clone was seen only once. The chain has TRBV27 and TRBJ1-2, with 9 bases aligning to TRBD1. V dropped 2 bases and J dropped 3; count of bases not matched to a gene: 4. This CDR3 comprises 15 residues. Germline V gives CDR1 MNHEY, CDR2 SMNVEV (reference sequence). The CDR3 DNA reads as TGTGCCAGCAGTTTAAACAGGGGGCAGGACTATGGCTACACCTTC. Translated: CASSLNRGQDYGYTF.

The rearrangement links TRBV16 to TRBJ1-5; 8 bases match TRBD1. CDR1 and CDR2 from the germline V gene are KGHSY and FQNENV. The V gene end was trimmed by 0 bases and the J gene end by 6 bases; junction bases not matched to a gene: 10. This CDR3 is 17 amino acids long. CDR3 in amino acids: CASSQSGLQGAGQPQHF. In DNA, the CDR3 is TGTGCCAGCAGCCAATCCGGATTGCAGGGGGCCGGTCAGCCCCAGCATTTT. The whole variable domain, filled in from reference TRBV16 and TRBJ1-5, reads GEEVAQTPKHLVRGEGQKAKLYCAPIKGHSYVFWYQQVLKNEFKFLISFQNENVFDETGMPKERFSAKCLPNSPCSLEIQATKLEDSAVYFCASSQSGLQGAGQPQHFGDGTRLSIL.

The genes are TRBV10-3 and TRBJ2-5, with 12 bases aligning to TRBD2. After removal of 1 base from V and 11 bases from J, the junction contained 11 bases not matched to a gene. The CDR3 totals 16 residues. Germline CDR1 and CDR2: ENHRY and SYGVKD. The CDR3 here is CAISEFPGTSGYEQYF. The CDR3 bases are TGTGCCATCAGTGAGTTCCCCGGGACTAGCGGGTATGAGCAGTACTTC.

The CDR3 region has the DNA TGTGCCAGCAGCCAAGATGCAGGACAGGGGACAGATACGCAGTATTTT. Translating gives CASSQDAGQGTDTQYF. This chain links TRBV4-2 with TRBJ2-3, with 9 bases identical to TRBD1. The CDR3 covers 16 residues. J lost 3 bases, V lost 0 bases, and 4 bases had no gene match. Germline assignment: CDR1 LGHNA and CDR2 YNFKEQ.

A word on this clone: The junction departs from germline at one end; a sequencing error may be responsible. The chain couples TRBV7-9 to TRBJ1-5; D not resolved. CDR3 size: 12 residues. Per the germline V gene, CDR1 is SEHNR and CDR2 is FQNEAQ (reference sequence). The CDR3: CSSSLGSQPQHF. The CDR3 DNA sequence: TGTTCCAGCAGCCTTGGGAGTCAGCCCCAGCATTTT.

The chain couples TRBV6-6 to TRBJ1-6; possibly TRBD1 for D (5 bases). CDR1 and CDR2 (germline): MNHNY, SVGAGI (reference sequence). The V gene lost 6 bases and the J gene lost 9 bases, with 18 bases spanning the gap. The CDR3 extends over 15 amino acids. The CDR3 DNA reads TGTGCCAGCAGACGCGACGGGGGGTTGAGTTCACCCCTCCACTTT. Its protein is CASRRDGGLSSPLHF.

The chain recombines TRBV10-2 with TRBJ2-6; TRBD1 matches at 9 bases. The V gene's germline CDR1 is WSHSY and CDR2 SAAADI. CDR3 size: 18 residues. V lost 10 bases to trimming and J lost 2 bases; unmatched junction nucleotides: 15. CDR3 nucleotides: TGCGCCACTCCCTCCGGGACAGGGCAATCCGCTGGGGCCAACGTCCTGACTTTC. It codes for CATPSGTGQSAGANVLTF.

This clone has only a few counts. The chain joins TRBV7-9 to TRBJ2-5; 12 nucleotides match TRBD1. The CDR3 length is 15 residues. CDR1 is SEHNR, CDR2 FQNEAQ, per germline (reference sequence). With V trimmed by 4 bases and J by 4 bases, 4 bases remained unmatched. The CDR3 coding sequence is TGTGCCAGCAGCTCGCGGGACAGGGGGCGAGAGACCCAGTACTTC. Its translation is CASSSRDRGRETQYF. The full variable domain, completed using reference TRBV7-9 and TRBJ2-5, is DTGVSQNPRHKITKRGQNVTFRCDPISEHNRLYWYRQTLGQGPEFLTYFQNEAQLEKSRLLSDRFSAERPKGSFSTLEIQRTEQGDSAMYLCASSSRDRGRETQYFGPGTRLLVL.

This chain joins TRBV7-2 and TRBJ1-3, with 10 nucleotides matching TRBD1. Germline loops: CDR1 SGHTA, CDR2 FQGNSA. The V gene end was trimmed by 5 bases and the J gene end by 0 bases; junction bases not matched to a gene: 4. This CDR3 spans 16 amino acids. CDR3 region: CASSPGTGDSGNTIYF. The CDR3 region has the DNA TGTGCCAGCAGCCCTGGGACAGGGGACTCTGGAAACACCATATATTTT.

The J gene is TRBJ1-5, the V gene TRBV19; D not certain. The germline CDR1 and CDR2 sequences are LNHDA and SQIVND (reference sequence). The V and J ends lost 3 bases and 1 base respectively, with 13 bases between them. The CDR3 length is 16 residues. The CDR3 region has the DNA TGTGCCAGTAGTATTTGGCCGACAAAAAGCAATCAGCCCCAGCATTTT. Its translation: CASSIWPTKSNQPQHF. Looking up the rest from reference TRBV19 and TRBJ1-5 gives the full variable domain: DGGITQSPKYLFRKEGQNVTLSCEQNLNHDAMYWYRQDPGQGLRLIYYSQIVNDFQKGDIAEGYSVSREKKESFPLTVTSAQKNPTAFYLCASSIWPTKSNQPQHFGDGTRLSIL.

The CDR3 is CASSYSRVADTQYF. CDR3 DNA sequence: TGTGCCAGCAGTTACTCCAGGGTCGCGGATACGCAGTATTTT. The chain links TRBV6-5 to TRBJ2-3; D is possibly TRBD1 (5 bases). CDR1 is MNHEY, CDR2 SVGAGI, per germline. V lost 0 bases, J lost 6 bases, and 10 bases lay in between. The CDR3 extends over 14 amino acids.